These 5 T cell receptor beta chains were sequenced from one sample in a study of immune evolution from preneoplasia to lung adenocarcinoma. Assay used: immunoSEQ multiplex PCR; TCRdb lists only in-frame clones, some missing. The sample has under 4,000 clones; roughly half are singletons. Source material: FFPE normal lung tissue adjacent to the tumor. These receptors were obtained from a person aged 50-59 years with lung adenocarcinoma.

A few counts support this clone. The chain is built from TRBV25-1 and TRBJ2-2; D not certain. Germline V gene data show CDR1 as MGHDK and CDR2 as SYGVNS. Trimming pared 8 bases from V and 0 bases from J, leaving 4 bases between. The CDR3 extends over 12 amino acids. The CDR3 loop reads CASQSNTGELFF. CDR3 nucleotide sequence: TGTGCCAGCCAATCGAACACCGGGGAGCTGTTTTTT.

The J gene is TRBJ2-3, the V gene TRBV27; tentatively, D is TRBD1 or TRBD2 (6 bases each). The CDR3 loop spans 16 amino acids. V lost 6 bases and J 3 bases, leaving 19 bases between the germline ends. CDR1 and CDR2 from the germline V gene are MNHEY and SMNVEV (reference sequence). The CDR3 protein is CASSSLAGGETDTQYF. The CDR3 DNA reads as TGTGCCAGCAGCTCCCTGGCCGGGGGCGAGACAGATACGCAGTATTTT.

This rearrangement joins TRBV28 to TRBJ2-5; 7 bases agree with TRBD2. The length of the CDR3 is 13 residues. Germline V gene data show CDR1 as MDHEN and CDR2 as SYDVKM. The V gene end was trimmed by 5 bases and the J gene end by 9 bases; junction bases not matched to a gene: 9. The DNA of the CDR3 is TGTGCCAGCAGTACCACTAGCGCGGCGGCCCAGTACTTC. It codes for CASSTTSAAAQYF.

This rearrangement joins TRBV4-1 to TRBJ1-2, with 7 bases lining up with TRBD1. V lost 0 bases to trimming and J lost 5 bases; unmatched junction nucleotides: 6. The CDR3 is 15 amino acids. Germline V gives CDR1 MGHRA, CDR2 YSYEKL. CDR3 amino acids: CASSQETGVGYGYTF. The DNA for the CDR3 is TGCGCCAGCAGCCAAGAAACAGGGGTGGGATATGGCTACACCTTC.

The chain couples TRBV18 to TRBJ2-2, with D possibly being TRBD1 (6 bases). V lost 3 bases to trimming and J lost 5 bases, with 13 bases between them. This CDR3 is 15 amino acids long. Germline-derived CDR1 and CDR2 are KGHSH and LQKENI. CDR3 loop: CASSPGARWTGELFF. The CDR3 DNA follows: TGTGCCAGCTCACCGGGGGCAAGGTGGACCGGGGAGCTGTTTTTT.